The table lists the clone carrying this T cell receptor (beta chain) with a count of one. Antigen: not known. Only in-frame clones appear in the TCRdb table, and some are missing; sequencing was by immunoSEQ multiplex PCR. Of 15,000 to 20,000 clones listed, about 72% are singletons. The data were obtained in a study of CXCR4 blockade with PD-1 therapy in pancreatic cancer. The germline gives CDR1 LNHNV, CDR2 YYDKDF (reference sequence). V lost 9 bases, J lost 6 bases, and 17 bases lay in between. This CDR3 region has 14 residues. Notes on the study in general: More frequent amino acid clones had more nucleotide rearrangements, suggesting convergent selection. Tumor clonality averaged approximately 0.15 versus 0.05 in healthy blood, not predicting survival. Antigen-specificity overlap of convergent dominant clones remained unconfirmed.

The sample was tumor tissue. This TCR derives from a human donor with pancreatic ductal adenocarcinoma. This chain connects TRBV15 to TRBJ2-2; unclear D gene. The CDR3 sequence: CATSGLWAAGELFF. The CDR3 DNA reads TGTGCCACATCGGGCCTCTGGGCCGCCGGGGAGCTGTTTTTT.